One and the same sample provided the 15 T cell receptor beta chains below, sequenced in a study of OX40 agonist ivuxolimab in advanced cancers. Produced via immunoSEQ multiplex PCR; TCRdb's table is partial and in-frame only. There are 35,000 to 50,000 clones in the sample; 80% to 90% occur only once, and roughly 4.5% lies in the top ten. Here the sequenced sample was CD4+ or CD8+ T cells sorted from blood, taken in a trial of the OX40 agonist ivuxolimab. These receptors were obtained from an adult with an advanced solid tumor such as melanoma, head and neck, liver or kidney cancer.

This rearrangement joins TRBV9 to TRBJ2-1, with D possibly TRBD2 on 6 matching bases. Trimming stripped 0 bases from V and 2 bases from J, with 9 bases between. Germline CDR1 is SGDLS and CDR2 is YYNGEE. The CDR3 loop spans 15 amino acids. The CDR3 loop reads CASSVEEGPYNEQFF. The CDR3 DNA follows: TGTGCCAGCAGCGTAGAGGAGGGACCCTACAATGAGCAGTTCTTC.

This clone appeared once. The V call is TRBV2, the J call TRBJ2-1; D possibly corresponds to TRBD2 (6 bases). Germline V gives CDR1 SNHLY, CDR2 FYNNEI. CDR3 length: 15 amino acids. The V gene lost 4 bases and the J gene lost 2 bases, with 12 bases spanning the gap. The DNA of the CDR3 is TGTGCCAGCAGTGGGAGGGAGTTTACCTACAATGAGCAGTTCTTC. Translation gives CASSGREFTYNEQFF.

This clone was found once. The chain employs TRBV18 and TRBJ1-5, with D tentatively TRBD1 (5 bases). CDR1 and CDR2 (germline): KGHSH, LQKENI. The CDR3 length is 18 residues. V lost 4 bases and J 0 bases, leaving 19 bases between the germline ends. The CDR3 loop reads CASSLFQTATTSNQPQHF. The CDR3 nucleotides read TGTGCCAGCTCACTTTTCCAGACAGCAACCACTAGCAATCAGCCCCAGCATTTT. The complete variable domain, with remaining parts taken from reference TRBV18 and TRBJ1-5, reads NAGVMQNPRHLVRRRGQEARLRCSPMKGHSHVYWYRQLPEEGLKFMVYLQKENIIDESGMPKERFSAEFPKEGPSILRIQQVVRGDSAAYFCASSLFQTATTSNQPQHFGDGTRLSIL.

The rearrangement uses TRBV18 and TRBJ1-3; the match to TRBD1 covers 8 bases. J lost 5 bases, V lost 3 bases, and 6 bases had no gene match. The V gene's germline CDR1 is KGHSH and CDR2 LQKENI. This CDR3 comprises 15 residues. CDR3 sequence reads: CASSPSGQARNTIYF. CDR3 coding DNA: TGTGCCAGCTCACCCTCGGGACAGGCTCGAAACACCATATATTTT.

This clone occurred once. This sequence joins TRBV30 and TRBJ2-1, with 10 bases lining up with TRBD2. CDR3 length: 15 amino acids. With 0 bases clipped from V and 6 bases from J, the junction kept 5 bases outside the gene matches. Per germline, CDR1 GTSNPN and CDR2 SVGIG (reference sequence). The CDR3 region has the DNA TGTGCCTGGAGTGTACAAGCGGGGGGGATCAATGAGCAGTTCTTC. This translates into CAWSVQAGGINEQFF.

The CDR3 DNA reads TGTGCCAGCAGCGGACAGACAGGGGTGAACACTGAAGCTTTCTTT. This translates into CASSGQTGVNTEAFF. The J gene is TRBJ1-1, the V gene TRBV4-2, with 8 positions matching TRBD1. From germline, CDR1 is LGHNA and CDR2 YNFKEQ. Losses at the gene ends were 5 bases for V and 0 bases for J; bases not matched to a gene: 5. The CDR3 runs 15 residues.

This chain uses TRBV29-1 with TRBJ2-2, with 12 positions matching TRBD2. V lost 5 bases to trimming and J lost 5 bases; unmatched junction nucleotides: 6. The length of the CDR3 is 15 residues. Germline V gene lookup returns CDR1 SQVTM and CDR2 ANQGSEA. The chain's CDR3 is CSVKRLAGETGELFF. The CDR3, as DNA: TGCAGCGTTAAAAGACTAGCGGGGGAGACCGGGGAGCTGTTTTTT.

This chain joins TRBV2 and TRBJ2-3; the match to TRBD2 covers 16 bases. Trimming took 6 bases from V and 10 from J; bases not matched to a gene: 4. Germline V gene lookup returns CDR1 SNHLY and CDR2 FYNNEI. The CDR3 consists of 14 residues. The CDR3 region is CASRTGTSGGAQYF. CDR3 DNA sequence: TGTGCCAGCAGGACCGGGACTAGCGGGGGGGCGCAGTATTTT. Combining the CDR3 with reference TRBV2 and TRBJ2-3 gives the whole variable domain EPEVTQTPSHQVTQMGQEVILRCVPISNHLYFYWYRQILGQKVEFLVSFYNNEISEKSEIFDDQFSVERPDGSNFTLKIRSTKLEDSAMYFCASRTGTSGGAQYFGPGTRLTVL.

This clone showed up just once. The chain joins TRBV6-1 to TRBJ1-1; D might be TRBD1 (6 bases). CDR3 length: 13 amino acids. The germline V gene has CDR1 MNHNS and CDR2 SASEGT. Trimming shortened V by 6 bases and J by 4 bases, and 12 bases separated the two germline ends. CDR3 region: CASRRGATTEAFF. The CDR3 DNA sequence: TGTGCCAGCAGGAGGGGGGCGACCACTGAAGCTTTCTTT.

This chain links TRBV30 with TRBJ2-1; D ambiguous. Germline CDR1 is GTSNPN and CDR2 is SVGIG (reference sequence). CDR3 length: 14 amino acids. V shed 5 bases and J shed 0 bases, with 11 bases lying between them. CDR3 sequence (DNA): TGTGCCTGGGGAAAGTTGAGCTCCTACAATGAGCAGTTCTTC. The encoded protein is CAWGKLSSYNEQFF.

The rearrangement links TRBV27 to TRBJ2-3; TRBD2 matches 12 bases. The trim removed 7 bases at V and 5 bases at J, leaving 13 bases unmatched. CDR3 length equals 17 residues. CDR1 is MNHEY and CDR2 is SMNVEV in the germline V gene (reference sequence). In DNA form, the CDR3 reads TGTGCCAGCACTCGGGCTAGCGGGGGGGCCGGGGGAGATACGCAGTATTTT. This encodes CASTRASGGAGGDTQYF.

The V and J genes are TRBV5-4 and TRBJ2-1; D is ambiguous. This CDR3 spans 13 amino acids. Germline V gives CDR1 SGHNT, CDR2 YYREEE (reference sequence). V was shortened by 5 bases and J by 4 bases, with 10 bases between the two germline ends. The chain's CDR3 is CASRLTPYNEQFF. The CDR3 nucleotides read TGTGCCAGCAGACTAACACCTTACAATGAGCAGTTCTTC.

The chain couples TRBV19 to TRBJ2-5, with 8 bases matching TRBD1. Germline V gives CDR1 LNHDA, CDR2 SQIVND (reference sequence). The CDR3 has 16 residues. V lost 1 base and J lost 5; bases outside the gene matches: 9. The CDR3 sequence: CASSIVGQGGRETQYF. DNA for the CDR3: TGTGCCAGTAGTATAGTCGGACAGGGAGGTCGGGAGACCCAGTACTTC.

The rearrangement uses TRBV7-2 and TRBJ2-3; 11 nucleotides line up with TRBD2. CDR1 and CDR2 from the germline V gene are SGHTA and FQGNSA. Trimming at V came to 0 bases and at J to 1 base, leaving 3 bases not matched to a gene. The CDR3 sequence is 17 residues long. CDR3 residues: CASSLAVLAGGTDTQYF. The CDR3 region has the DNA TGTGCCAGCAGCTTAGCCGTACTAGCGGGGGGCACAGATACGCAGTATTTT.

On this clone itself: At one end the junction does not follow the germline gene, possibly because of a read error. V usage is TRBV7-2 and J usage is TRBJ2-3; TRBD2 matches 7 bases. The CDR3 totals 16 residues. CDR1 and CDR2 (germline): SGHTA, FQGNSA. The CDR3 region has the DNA TGTGCCAGCAGCCTAGCCTCGGCGGGGGTAACAGATACGCAGTATTTT. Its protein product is CASSLASAGVTDTQYF.